The 3 T cell receptor beta chains presented below share a single source sample, sequenced in a study of response to subunit inactivated influenza vaccine. TCRdb recomputed calls from the RT-PCR reads with MiXCR, one row per CDR3 protein. The sample contains about 700,000 distinct CDR3 sequences, 14% of which appear only once. The specimen comprised PBMCs from blood, sampled roughly 15 days before vaccination. Every receptor here comes from a man aged 50 to 59 who received an inactivated influenza vaccine.

The chain recombines TRBV30 with TRBJ2-3; 10 positions match TRBD2. From germline, CDR1 is GTSNPN and CDR2 SVGIG (reference sequence). There are 14 residues in the CDR3. J gave up 2 bases and V 5 bases, and 4 bases lay outside the gene matches. CDR3 sequence: CAWRTSGTTDTQYF. As DNA, the CDR3 is TGTGCCTGGCGAACTAGCGGGACCACAGATACGCAGTATTTT.

This clonotype has a single count. The rearrangement links TRBV27 to TRBJ1-1; the D is unclear. Trimming pared 3 bases from V and 5 bases from J, leaving 16 bases between. The V gene's germline CDR1 is MNHEY and CDR2 SMNVEV (reference sequence). CDR3 length: 15 amino acids. CDR3 DNA: TGTGCCAGCAGTTTTCAATCGTCCCGGTGGACTGAAGCTTTCTTT. This codes for CASSFQSSRWTEAFF.

In its sample, this clonotype was seen a few times. V and J are TRBV27 and TRBJ2-1, with TRBD1 matching over 7 bases. The V gene end was trimmed by 5 bases and the J gene end by 2 bases; junction bases not matched to a gene: 6. The CDR3 contains 15 residues. CDR1 and CDR2 (germline): MNHEY, SMNVEV (reference sequence). In DNA form, the CDR3 reads TGTGCCAGCAGTACGCAGGGGGTTGCCTACAATGAGCAGTTCTTC. Protein: CASSTQGVAYNEQFF.